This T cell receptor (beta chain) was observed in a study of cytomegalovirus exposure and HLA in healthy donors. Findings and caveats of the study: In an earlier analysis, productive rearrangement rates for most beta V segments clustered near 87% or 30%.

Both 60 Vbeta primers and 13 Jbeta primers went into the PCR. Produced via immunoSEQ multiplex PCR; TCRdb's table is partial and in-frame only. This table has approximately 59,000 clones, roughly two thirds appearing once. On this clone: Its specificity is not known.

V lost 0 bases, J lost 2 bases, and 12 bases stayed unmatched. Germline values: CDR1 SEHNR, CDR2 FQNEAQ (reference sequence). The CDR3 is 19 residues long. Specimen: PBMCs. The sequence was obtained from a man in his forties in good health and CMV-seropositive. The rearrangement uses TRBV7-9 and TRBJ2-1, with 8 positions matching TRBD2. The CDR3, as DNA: TGTGCCAGCAGCTTAGCGCTCGGCGGGAGGACCAAACCCTACAATGAGCAGTTCTTC. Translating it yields CASSLALGGRTKPYNEQFF.